This T cell receptor (beta chain) was obtained from a study of cytomegalovirus exposure and HLA in healthy donors. General study results and limits: Among immune exposure information, only CMV serostatus was available. Exclusion as indistinguishable affected some V segments, including TRBV6-2 and TRBV6-3. Overall, approximately 150 TCR beta chains were annotated as cytomegalovirus-associated.

This CDR3 comprises 15 residues. CDR1 and CDR2 from the germline V gene are SQVTM and ANQGSEA. V was trimmed by 6 bases and J by 2 bases, leaving 16 bases between them. The study ran its PCR with 60 Vbeta and 13 Jbeta primers. Sequencing was performed with immunoSEQ multiplex PCR; in TCRdb, only in-frame clones are kept and a portion is missing. The sample lists some 120,000 clones, approximately 82% seen once, with 22% in the top ten. On this clone itself: Its antigen is undetermined.

Source material: PBMCs. This TCR derives from a man aged 30 to 39 in good health and CMV-seropositive. The chain uses TRBV29-1 and TRBJ2-2, with D tentatively TRBD2 (5 bases). The CDR3 DNA sequence: TGCAGCGTCAAGCGAGGGATTGGAAACACCGGGGAGCTGTTTTTT. The encoded protein is CSVKRGIGNTGELFF.